Sequencing of this TCR beta chain was carried out in a study of T-cell memory formation after mild COVID-19. Whole-study context: Across donors, TCR clusters were largely donor specific.

TCRdb re-called the 5' RACE reads with MiXCR, one entry per CDR3 protein. The table includes 250,000 to 300,000 distinct CDR3 sequences, 18% detected once. This CDR3 is 12 amino acids long. V was cut by 3 bases and J by 0 bases, with 4 bases left in between. CDR1 is DFQATT, CDR2 SNEGSKA, per germline (reference sequence). Remarks on this clonotype: Its antigen is undetermined. Since a much larger clone is just one base distant, this may be a read error.

General study results and limits: CD8+ contracting clones occupied EMRA, while CD4+ ones occupied mainly CM and EM. The appearance of some responding clones in pre-infection memory suggested that cross-reactive memory joined.

The sequence derives from a man between 18 and 35 years old who had mild COVID-19 (a few samples of this study predate the infection). Cell type and time point are not known. Sequencing was done on a sample of PBMCs or a T cell subset sorted from them (not recorded which). The chain is built from TRBV20-1 and TRBJ2-3, with D hard to call. CDR3 in amino acids: CSASDSTDTQYF. The CDR3 bases are TGCAGTGCTAGCGACAGCACAGATACGCAGTATTTT.